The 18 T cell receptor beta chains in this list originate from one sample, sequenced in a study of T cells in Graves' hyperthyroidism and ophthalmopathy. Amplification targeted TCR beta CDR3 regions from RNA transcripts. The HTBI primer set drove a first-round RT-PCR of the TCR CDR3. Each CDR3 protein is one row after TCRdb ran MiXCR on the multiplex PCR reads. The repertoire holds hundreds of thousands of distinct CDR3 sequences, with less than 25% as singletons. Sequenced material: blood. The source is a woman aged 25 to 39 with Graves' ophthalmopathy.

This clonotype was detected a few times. CDR3 region: CASSLFSGFGQPQHF. CDR3 sequence (DNA): TGTGCCAGCAGTTTATTTTCGGGGTTCGGGCAGCCCCAGCATTTT. V gene TRBV27 combines with J gene TRBJ1-5; no reliable D call. V lost 1 base and J 7 bases, leaving 14 bases between the germline ends. Looked up from germline, CDR1 is MNHEY and CDR2 is SMNVEV (reference sequence). The CDR3 totals 15 residues.

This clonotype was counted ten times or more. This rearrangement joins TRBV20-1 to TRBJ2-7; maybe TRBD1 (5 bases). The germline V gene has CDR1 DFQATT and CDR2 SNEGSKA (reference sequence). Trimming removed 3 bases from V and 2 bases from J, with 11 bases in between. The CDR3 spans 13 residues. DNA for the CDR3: TGCAGTGCTAGGAGGCAGGACACCTACGAGCAGTACTTC. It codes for CSARRQDTYEQYF.

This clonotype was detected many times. CDR3 nucleotides: TGTGCCAGCATGGGATGGGAGACCCAGTACTTC. Translated, it gives CASMGWETQYF. The J gene is TRBJ2-5, the V gene TRBV12-3 or TRBV12-4; D is uncertain. V lost 7 bases and J 5 bases, leaving 8 bases between the germline ends. The CDR3 contains 11 residues.

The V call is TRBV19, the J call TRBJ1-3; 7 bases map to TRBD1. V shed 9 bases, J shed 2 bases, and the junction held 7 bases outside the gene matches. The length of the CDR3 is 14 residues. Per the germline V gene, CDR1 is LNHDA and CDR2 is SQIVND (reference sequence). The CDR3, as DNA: TGTGCCAGCTGTACAGGGGAAACTGGAAACACCATATATTTT. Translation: CASCTGETGNTIYF.

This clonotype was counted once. CDR3 sequence reads: CAISAGPQGYGYTF. As DNA, the CDR3 is TGTGCCATCAGTGCGGGACCCCAAGGCTATGGCTACACCTTC. The chain uses TRBV10-3 and TRBJ1-2; maybe TRBD1 (5 bases). CDR3 length equals 14 residues. Trimming removed 4 bases at V and 4 bases at J, with 13 bases between. Germline V gives CDR1 ENHRY, CDR2 SYGVKD.

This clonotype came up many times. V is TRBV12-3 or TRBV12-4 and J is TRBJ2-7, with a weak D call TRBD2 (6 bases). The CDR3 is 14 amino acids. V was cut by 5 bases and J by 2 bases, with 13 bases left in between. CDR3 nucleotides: TGTGCCAGCAGTCGAATAGCGGAGACCTACGAGCAGTACTTC. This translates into CASSRIAETYEQYF.

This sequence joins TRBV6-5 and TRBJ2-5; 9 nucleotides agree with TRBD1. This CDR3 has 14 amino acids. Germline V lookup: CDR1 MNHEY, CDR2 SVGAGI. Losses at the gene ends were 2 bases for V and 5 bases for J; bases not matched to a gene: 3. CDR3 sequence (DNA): TGTGCCAGCAGTTACACCGGGACAGGGGAGACCCAGTACTTC. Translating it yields CASSYTGTGETQYF.

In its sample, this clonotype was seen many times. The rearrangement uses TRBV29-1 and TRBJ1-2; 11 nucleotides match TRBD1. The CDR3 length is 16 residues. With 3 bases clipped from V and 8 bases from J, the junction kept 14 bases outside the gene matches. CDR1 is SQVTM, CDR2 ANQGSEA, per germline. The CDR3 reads CSVDPLWTGGAGGYTF. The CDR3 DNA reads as TGCAGCGTTGATCCACTATGGACAGGGGGCGCCGGGGGCTACACCTTC.

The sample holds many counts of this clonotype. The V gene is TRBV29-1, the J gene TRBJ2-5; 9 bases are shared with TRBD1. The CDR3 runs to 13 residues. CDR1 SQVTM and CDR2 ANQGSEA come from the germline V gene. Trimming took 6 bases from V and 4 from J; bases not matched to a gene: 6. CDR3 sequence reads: CSVQQGAGETQYF. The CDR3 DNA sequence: TGCAGCGTCCAACAGGGGGCTGGAGAGACCCAGTACTTC.

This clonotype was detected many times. The CDR3 DNA follows: TGTGCCAGCAGCAACGGACAGGGGACCTATGGCTACACCTTC. Protein: CASSNGQGTYGYTF. V is TRBV6-2 or TRBV6-3 and J is TRBJ1-2; TRBD1 aligns across 9 bases. The CDR3 covers 14 residues. Germline-derived CDR1 and CDR2 are MNHEY and SVGEGT. J was trimmed by 4 bases and V by 6 bases; bases with no gene match: 6.

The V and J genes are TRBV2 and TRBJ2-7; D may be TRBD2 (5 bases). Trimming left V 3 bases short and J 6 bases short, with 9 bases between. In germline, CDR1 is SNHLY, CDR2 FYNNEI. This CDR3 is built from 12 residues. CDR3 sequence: CASSESGFEQYF. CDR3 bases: TGTGCCAGCAGTGAGTCGGGGTTCGAGCAGTACTTC. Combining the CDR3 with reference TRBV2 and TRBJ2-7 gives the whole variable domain EPEVTQTPSHQVTQMGQEVILRCVPISNHLYFYWYRQILGQKVEFLVSFYNNEISEKSEIFDDQFSVERPDGSNFTLKIRSTKLEDSAMYFCASSESGFEQYFGPGTRLTVT.

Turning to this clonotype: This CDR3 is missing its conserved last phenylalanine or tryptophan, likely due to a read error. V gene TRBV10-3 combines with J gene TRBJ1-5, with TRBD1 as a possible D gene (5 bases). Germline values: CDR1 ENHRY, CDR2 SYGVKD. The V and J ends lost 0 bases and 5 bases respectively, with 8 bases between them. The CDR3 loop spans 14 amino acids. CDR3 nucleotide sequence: TGTGCCATCAGTGAGTCGTTGGGGGATCAGCCCCAGCATGTT. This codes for CAISESLGDQPQHV.

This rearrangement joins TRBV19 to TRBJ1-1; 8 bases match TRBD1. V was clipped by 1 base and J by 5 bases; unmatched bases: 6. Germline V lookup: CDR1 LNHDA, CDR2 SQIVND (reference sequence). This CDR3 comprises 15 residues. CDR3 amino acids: CASSIVPTGATEAFF. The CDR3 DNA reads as TGTGCCAGTAGTATAGTACCGACAGGGGCAACTGAAGCTTTCTTT. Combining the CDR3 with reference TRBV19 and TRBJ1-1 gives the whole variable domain DGGITQSPKYLFRKEGQNVTLSCEQNLNHDAMYWYRQDPGQGLRLIYYSQIVNDFQKGDIAEGYSVSREKKESFPLTVTSAQKNPTAFYLCASSIVPTGATEAFFGQGTRLTVV.

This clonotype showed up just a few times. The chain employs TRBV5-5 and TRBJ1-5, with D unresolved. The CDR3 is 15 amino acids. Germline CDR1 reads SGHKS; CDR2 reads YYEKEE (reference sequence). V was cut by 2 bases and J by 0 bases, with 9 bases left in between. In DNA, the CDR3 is TGTGCCAGCAGCTTCGGGGATTTTAGCAATCAGCCCCAGCATTTT. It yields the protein CASSFGDFSNQPQHF.

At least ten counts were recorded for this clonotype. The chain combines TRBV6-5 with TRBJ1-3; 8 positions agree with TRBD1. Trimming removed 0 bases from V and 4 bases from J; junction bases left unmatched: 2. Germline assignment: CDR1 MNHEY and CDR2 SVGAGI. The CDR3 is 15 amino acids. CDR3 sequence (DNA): TGTGCCAGCAGTTACTCCCCAGGGGGCGGAAACACCATATATTTT. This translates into CASSYSPGGGNTIYF.

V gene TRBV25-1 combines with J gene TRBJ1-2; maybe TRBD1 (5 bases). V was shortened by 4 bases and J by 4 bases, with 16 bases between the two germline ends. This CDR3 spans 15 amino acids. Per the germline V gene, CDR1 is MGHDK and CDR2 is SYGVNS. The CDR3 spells CASSGGAAGSYGYTF. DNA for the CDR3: TGTGCCAGCAGTGGAGGGGCGGCAGGGAGCTATGGCTACACCTTC.

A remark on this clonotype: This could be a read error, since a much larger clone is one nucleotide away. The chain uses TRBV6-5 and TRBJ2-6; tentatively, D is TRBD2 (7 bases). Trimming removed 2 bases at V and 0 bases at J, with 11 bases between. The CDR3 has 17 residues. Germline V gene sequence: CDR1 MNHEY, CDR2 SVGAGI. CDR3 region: CASSYRGGSSGANVLTF. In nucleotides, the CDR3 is TGTGCCAGCAGTTACAGGGGGGGGAGCTCTGGGGCCAACGTCCTGACTTTC.

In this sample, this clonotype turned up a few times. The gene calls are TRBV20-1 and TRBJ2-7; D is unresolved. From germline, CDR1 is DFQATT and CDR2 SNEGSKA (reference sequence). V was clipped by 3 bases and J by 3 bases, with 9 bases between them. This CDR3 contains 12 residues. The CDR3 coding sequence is TGCAGTGCTAGTTACCTTAGCTACGAGCAGTACTTC. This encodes CSASYLSYEQYF.